This T cell receptor beta chain was profiled in a study of T cell changes during pregnancy in multiple sclerosis (dated by TCRdb to the late 2010s). Regarding the study in general: Changes in the T cell repertoire over the course of pregnancy were examined in this study in women with multiple sclerosis.

The library was prepared using the immunoSEQ multiplex PCR assay. Held by TCRdb, this immuneACCESS table contains in-frame sequences only and omits some clones. Under half of the omission traces to an unresolved V gene where checked; the cause of the rest is unknown. The sample table contains 50,000 to 65,000 clones; only one count was recorded for 90% to 95% of them. Jointly, the top ten make up 0.6% to 0.8% of the sample. V loses 4 bases, J loses 0 bases, and the germline ends lie 6 bases apart. Reading the germline V gene gives CDR1 SQVTM and CDR2 ANQGSEA. Measured from the cysteine to the phenylalanine, the CDR3 is 12 residues long. Left in the record is the CDR3 DNA by itself, 36 bases read in frame from the first base. As regards this clone: Its antigen remains undetermined. Per-nucleotide qualities are absent, and no much larger clonotype sits a single base away.

The origin of this receptor is a female donor with multiple sclerosis, enrolled in a pregnancy study. This receptor chain uses TRBV29-1 and TRBJ1-1, with no D gene named confidently. The input for sequencing was CD4+ T cells from peripheral blood mononuclear cells, taken in the first trimester of pregnancy. The CDR3 here reads CSVGVMNTEAFF. The sequenced DNA: TGCAGCGTTGGAGTCATGAACACTGAAGCTTTCTTT. This CDR3, with the reference TRBV29-1 and TRBJ1-1 proteins standing in past its ends, gives the full variable domain SAVISQKPSRDICQRGTSLTIQCQVDSQVTMMFWYRQQPGQSLTLIATANQGSEATYESGFVIDKFPISRPNLTFSTLTVSNMSPEDSSIYLCSVGVMNTEAFFGQGTRLTVV.